This T cell receptor (beta chain) was found in a study of blood T cell repertoires in COVID-19. Overall study: PBMCs, B-cell-depleted T cells, or T cells provided the cDNA or gDNA that made up the material.

Trimming at V came to 5 bases and at J to 3 bases, leaving 9 bases not matched to a gene. Germline CDR1 reads LNHDA; CDR2 reads SQIVND (reference sequence). The CDR3 is 16 residues long. Recruits, aged roughly 18 to 95 years, lived in 24 US areas. Recovery meant two consecutive negative NP/OP PCR tests, professional clearance, or resolved symptoms. The authors' processing: Quantification of nucleated cells was approximated via reference gene primer amplification. Libraries were prepared by immunoSEQ multiplex PCR; TCRdb keeps only in-frame clonotypes and omits some of them. That table supplies the V and J calls and clone size; D and trimming were determined from the DNA. In the table there are more than 150,000 clones, about 85% of which are singletons.

The V and J genes are TRBV19 and TRBJ2-7; 11 positions agree with TRBD2. The source is a woman aged 30 to 39 who had recovered from COVID-19. The source material was PBMCs or T cells enriched from blood (not recorded which). CDR3 sequence reads: CASSDPAGTSGYEQYF. The CDR3, as DNA: TGTGCCAGTAGTGATCCCGCCGGGACTAGCGGCTACGAGCAGTACTTC.